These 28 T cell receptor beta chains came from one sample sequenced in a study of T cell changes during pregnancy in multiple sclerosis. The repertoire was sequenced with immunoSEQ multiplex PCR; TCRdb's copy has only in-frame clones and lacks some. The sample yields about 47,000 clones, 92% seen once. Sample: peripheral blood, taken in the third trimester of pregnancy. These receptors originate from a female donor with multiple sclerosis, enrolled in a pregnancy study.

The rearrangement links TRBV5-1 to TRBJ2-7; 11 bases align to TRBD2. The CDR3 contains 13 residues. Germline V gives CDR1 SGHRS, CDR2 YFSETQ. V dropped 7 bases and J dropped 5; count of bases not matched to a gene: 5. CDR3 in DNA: TGCGCCAGCCAGCTAGCGGGAGGCCACGAGCAGTACTTC. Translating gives CASQLAGGHEQYF. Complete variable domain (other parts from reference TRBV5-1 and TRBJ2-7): KAGVTQTPRYLIKTRGQQVTLSCSPISGHRSVSWYQQTPGQGLQFLFEYFSETQRNKGNFPGRFSGRQFSNSRSEMNVSTLELGDSALYLCASQLAGGHEQYFGPGTRLTVT.

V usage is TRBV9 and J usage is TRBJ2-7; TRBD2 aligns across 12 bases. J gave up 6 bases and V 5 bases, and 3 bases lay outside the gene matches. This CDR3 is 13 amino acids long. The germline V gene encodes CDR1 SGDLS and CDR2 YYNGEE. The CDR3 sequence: CASSLAGGREQYF. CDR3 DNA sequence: TGTGCCAGCAGTCTAGCGGGAGGGCGCGAGCAGTACTTC.

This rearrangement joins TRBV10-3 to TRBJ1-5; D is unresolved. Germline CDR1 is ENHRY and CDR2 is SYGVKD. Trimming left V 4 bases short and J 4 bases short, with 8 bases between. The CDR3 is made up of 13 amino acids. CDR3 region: CAISAGWNQPQHF. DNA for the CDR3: TGTGCCATCAGTGCAGGTTGGAATCAGCCCCAGCATTTT.

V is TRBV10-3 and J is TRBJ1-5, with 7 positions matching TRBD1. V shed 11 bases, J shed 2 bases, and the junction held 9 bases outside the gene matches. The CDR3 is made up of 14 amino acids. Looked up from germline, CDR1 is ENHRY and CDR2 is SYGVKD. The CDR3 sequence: CASGQGEGNQPQHF. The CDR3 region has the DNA TGTGCCTCGGGTCAGGGGGAAGGCAATCAGCCCCAGCATTTT.

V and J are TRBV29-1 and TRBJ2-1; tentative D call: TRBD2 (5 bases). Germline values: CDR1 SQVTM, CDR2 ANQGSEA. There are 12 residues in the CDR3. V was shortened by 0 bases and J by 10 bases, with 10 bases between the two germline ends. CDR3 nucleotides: TGCAGCGTTGAAGATCAACTAGTCGAGCAGTTCTTC. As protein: CSVEDQLVEQFF.

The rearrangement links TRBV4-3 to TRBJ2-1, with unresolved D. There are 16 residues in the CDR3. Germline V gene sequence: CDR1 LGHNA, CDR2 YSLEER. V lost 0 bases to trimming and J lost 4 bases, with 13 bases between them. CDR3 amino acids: CASSQEGSPVYNEQFF. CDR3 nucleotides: TGCGCCAGCAGCCAAGAAGGTAGCCCTGTTTACAATGAGCAGTTCTTC.

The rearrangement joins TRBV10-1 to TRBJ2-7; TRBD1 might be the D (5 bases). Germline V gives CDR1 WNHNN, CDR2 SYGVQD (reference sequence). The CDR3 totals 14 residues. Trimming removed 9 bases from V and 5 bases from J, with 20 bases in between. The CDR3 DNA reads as TGCGCCAGTAAGACAGAACCCCCCAACCACGAGCAGTACTTC. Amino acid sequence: CASKTEPPNHEQYF.

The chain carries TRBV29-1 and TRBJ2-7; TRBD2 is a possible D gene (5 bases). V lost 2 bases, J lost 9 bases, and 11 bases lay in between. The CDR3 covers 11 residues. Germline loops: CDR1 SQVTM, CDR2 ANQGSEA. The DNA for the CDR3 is TGCAGCGTTGAATCGGGGAACGCGCAGTACTTC. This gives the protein CSVESGNAQYF.

In DNA form, the CDR3 reads TGCAGCGTGCAACAGGGCTGGCAGCAGTACTTC. It translates to CSVQQGWQQYF. This sequence joins TRBV29-1 and TRBJ2-7; D possibly corresponds to TRBD1 (6 bases). Germline lookup yields CDR1 SQVTM and CDR2 ANQGSEA. The CDR3 contains 11 residues. V lost 6 bases, J lost 8 bases, and 14 bases lay in between.

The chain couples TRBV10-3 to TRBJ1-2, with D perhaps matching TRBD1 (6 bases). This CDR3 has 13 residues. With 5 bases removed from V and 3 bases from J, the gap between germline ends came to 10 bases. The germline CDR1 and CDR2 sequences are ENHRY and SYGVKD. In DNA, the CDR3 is TGTGCCATCAGTCCGGACAGCGACTATGGCTACACCTTC. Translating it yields CAISPDSDYGYTF.

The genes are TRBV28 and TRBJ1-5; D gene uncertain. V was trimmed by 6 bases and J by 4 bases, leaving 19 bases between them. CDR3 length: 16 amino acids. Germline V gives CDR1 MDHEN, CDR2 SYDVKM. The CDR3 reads CASRSQQTRNNQPQHF. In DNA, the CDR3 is TGTGCCAGCAGATCTCAACAGACCAGGAATAATCAGCCCCAGCATTTT. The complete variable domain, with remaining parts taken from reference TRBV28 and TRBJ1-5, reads DVKVTQSSRYLVKRTGEKVFLECVQDMDHENMFWYRQDPGLGLRLIYFSYDVKMKEKGDIPEGYSVSREKKERFSLILESASTNQTSMYLCASRSQQTRNNQPQHFGDGTRLSIL.

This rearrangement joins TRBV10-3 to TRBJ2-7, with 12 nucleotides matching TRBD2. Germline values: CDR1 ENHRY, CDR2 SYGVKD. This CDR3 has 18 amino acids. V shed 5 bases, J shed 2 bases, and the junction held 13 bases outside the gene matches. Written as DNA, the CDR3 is TGTGCCATCAGTCCCGGGACTAGCGGGTCTTTTTTAACCTACGAGCAGTACTTC. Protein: CAISPGTSGSFLTYEQYF.

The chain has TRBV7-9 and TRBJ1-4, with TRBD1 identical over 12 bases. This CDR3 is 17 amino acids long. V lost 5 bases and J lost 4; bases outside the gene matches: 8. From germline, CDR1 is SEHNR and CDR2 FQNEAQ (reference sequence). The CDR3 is CASSRSGTGGVNEKLFF. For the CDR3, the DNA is TGTGCCAGCAGCAGATCCGGGACAGGGGGCGTTAATGAAAAACTGTTTTTT.

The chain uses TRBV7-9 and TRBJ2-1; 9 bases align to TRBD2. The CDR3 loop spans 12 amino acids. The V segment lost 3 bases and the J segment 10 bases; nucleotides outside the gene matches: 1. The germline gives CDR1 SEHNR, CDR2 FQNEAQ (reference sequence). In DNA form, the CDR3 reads TGTGCCAGCAGCTTTGCGGGGGGGGAGCAGTTCTTC. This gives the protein CASSFAGGEQFF.

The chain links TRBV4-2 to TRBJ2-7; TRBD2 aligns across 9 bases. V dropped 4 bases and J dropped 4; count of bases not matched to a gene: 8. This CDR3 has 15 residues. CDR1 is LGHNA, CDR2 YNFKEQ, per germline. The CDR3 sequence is CASSPSTSGLYEQYF. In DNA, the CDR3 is TGTGCCAGCAGCCCAAGTACTAGCGGGCTTTACGAGCAGTACTTC.

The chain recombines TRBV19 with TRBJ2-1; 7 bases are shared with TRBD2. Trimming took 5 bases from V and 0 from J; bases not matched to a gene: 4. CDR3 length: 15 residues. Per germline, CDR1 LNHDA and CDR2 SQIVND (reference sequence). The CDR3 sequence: CASSVRESSYNEQFF. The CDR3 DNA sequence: TGTGCCAGTAGTGTGCGGGAGAGCTCCTACAATGAGCAGTTCTTC.

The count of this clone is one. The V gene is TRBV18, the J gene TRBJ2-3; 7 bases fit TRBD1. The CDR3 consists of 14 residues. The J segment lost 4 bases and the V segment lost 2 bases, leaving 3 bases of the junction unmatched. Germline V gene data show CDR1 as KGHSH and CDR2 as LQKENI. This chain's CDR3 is CASSPAGGPDTQYF. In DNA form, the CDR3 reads TGTGCCAGCTCACCAGCAGGGGGACCAGATACGCAGTATTTT.

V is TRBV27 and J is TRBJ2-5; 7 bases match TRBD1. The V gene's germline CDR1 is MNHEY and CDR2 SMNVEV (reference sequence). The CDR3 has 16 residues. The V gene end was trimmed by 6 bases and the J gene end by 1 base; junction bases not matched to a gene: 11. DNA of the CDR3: TGTGCCAGCAGAACGACCAGACAGGGCTTCCAAGAGACCCAGTACTTC. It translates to CASRTTRQGFQETQYF.

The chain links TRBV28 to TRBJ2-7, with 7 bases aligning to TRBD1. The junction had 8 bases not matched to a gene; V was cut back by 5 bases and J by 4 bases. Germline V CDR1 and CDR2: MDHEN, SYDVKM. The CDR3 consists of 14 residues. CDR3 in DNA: TGTGCCAGCAGTCTACAGGGGCTTAGGTACGAGCAGTACTTC. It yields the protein CASSLQGLRYEQYF.

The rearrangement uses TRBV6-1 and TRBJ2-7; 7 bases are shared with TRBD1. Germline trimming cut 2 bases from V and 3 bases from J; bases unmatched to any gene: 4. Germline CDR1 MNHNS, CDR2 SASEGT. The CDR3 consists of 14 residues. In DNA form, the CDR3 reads TGTGCCAGCAGTGAAACCGCAGGGGGCTACGAGCAGTACTTC. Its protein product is CASSETAGGYEQYF.

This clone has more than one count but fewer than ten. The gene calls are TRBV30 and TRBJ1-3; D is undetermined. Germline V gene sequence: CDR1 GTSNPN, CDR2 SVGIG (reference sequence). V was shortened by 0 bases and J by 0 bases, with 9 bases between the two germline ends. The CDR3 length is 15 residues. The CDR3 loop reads CAWSVRLYSGNTIYF. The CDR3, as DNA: TGTGCCTGGAGTGTAAGACTCTACTCTGGAAACACCATATATTTT.

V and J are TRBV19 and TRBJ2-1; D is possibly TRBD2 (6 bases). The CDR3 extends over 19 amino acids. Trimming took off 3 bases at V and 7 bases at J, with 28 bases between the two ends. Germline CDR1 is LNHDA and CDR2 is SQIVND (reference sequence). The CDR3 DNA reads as TGTGCCAGTAGTATCACCGGGGGAGAGTCGGCCCAGCGAGATAATGAGCAGTTCTTC. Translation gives CASSITGGESAQRDNEQFF.

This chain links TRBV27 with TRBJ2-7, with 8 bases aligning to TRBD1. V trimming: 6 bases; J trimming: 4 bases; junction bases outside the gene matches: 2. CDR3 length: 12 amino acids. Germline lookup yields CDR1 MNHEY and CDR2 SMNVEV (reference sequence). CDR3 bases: TGTGCCAGCAGAGACAGGGGTTACGAGCAGTACTTC. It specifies CASRDRGYEQYF.

This CDR3 reads CASSNGSPNEQFF. CDR3 DNA sequence: TGTGCCAGCTCGAACGGGAGCCCCAATGAGCAGTTCTTC. The chain is built from TRBV6-5 and TRBJ2-1; the D gene is possibly TRBD2 (6 bases). Per germline, CDR1 MNHEY and CDR2 SVGAGI. Trimming cost V 8 bases and J 6 bases, with 14 bases left between them. CDR3 size: 13 residues.

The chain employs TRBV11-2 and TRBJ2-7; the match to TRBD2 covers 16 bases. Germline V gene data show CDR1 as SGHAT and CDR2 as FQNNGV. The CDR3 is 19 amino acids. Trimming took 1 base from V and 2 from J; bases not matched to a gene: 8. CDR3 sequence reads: CASSLGQGLAGGRAYEQYF. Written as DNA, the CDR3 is TGTGCCAGCAGCTTAGGGCAGGGACTAGCGGGAGGGAGGGCCTACGAGCAGTACTTC.

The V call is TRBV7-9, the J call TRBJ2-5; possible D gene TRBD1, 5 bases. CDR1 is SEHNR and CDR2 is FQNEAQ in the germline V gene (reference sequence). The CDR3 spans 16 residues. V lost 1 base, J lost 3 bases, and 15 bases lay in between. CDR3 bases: TGTGCCAGCAGCTTAGTGGGGCTTTATGACGAAGAGACCCAGTACTTC. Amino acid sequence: CASSLVGLYDEETQYF.

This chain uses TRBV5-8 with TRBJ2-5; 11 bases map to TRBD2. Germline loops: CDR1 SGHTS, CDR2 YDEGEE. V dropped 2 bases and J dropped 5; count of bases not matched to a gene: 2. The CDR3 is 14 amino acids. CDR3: CASSFRLAGETQYF. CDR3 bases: TGTGCCAGCAGCTTTCGACTAGCGGGGGAGACCCAGTACTTC.

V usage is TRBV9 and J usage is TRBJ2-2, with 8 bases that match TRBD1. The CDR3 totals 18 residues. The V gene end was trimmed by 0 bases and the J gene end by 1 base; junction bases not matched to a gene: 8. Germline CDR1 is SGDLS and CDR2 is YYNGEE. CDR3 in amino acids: CASSVGFRGQGNTGELFF. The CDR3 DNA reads TGTGCCAGCAGCGTAGGGTTCAGGGGGCAGGGGAACACCGGGGAGCTGTTTTTT.